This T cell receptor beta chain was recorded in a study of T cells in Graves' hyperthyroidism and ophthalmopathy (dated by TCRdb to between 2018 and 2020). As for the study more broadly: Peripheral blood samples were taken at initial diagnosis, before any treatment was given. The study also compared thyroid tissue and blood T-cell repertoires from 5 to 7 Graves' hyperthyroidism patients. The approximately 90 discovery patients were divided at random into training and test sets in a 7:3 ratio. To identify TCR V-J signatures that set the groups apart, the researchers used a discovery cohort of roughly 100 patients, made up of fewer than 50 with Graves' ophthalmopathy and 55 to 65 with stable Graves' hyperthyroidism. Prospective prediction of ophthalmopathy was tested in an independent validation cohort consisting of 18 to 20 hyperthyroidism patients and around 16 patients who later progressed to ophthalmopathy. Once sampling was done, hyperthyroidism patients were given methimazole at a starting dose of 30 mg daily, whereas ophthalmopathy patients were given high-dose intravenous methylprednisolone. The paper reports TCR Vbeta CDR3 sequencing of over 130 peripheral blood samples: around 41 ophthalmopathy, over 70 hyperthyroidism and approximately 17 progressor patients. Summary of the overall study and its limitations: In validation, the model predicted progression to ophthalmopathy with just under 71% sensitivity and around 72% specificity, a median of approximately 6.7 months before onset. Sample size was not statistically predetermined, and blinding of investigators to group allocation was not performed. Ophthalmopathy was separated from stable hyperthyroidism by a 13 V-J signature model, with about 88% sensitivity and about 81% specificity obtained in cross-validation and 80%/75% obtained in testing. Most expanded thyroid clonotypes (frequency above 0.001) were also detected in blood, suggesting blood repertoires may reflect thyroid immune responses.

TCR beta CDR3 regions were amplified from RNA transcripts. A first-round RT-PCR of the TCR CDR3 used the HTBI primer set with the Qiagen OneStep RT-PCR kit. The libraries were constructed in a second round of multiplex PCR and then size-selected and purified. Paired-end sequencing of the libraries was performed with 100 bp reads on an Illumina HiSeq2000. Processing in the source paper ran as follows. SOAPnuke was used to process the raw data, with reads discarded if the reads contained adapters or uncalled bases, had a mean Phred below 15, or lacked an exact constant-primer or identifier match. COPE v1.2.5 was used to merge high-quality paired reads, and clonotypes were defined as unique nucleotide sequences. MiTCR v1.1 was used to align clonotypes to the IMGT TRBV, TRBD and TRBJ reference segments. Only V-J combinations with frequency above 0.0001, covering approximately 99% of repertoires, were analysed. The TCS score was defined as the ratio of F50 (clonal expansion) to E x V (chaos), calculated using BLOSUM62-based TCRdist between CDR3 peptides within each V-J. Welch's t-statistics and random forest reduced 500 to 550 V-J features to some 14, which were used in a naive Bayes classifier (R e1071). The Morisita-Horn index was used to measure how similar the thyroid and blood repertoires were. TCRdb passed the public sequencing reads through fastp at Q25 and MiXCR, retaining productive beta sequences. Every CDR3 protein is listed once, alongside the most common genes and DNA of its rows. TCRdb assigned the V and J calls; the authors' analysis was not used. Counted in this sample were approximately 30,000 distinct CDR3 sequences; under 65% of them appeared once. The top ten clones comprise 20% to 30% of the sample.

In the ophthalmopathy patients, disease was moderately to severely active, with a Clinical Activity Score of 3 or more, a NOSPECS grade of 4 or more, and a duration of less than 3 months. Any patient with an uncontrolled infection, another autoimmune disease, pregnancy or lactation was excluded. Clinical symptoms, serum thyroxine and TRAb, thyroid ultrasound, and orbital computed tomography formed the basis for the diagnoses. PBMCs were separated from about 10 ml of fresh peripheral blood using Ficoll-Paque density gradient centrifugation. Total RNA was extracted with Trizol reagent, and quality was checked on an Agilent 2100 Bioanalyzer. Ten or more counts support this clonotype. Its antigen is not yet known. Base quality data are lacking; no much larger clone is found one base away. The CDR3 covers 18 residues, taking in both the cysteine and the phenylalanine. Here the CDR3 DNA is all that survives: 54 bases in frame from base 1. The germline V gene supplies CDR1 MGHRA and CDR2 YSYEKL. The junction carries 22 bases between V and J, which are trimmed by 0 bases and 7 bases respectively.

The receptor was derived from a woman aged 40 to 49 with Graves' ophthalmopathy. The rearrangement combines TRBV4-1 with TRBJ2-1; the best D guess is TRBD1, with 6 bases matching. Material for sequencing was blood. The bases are TGCGCCAGCAGCCAAGATAGGACAGACCTGGGGGACCGGAATGAGCAGTTCTTC. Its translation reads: CASSQDRTDLGDRNEQFF.